The rows below give T cell receptor beta chains drawn from one sample of a study of blood T cell repertoires in COVID-19. Some clones are missing from TCRdb's copy, which holds only in-frame ones; the method was immunoSEQ multiplex PCR. Among approximately 320,000 clones listed, 80% to 90% were seen once. The specimen sequenced was PBMCs or T cells enriched from blood (not recorded which). The receptor set was obtained from a woman younger than 35 who had recovered from COVID-19. CDR3s include the opening cysteine and the closing phenylalanine or tryptophan. D genes are given only for firm matches.

TRBV19	TRBJ1-4	TRBD1	TGTGCCAGCAGGAACCGGGGGACAGCGAATGAAAAACTGTTTTTT	CASRNRGTANEKLFF
TRBV7-2	TRBJ2-3	TRBD2	TGTGCCAGCAGCTTAGACGGGGGGAGCACAGATACGCAGTATTTT	CASSLDGGSTDTQYF
TRBV29-1	TRBJ1-1	-	TGCAGCGTCCTAAAGCCACTAAACACTGAAGCTTTCTTT	CSVLKPLNTEAFF
TRBV7-8	TRBJ1-5	-	TGTGCCAGCAGCTTAGACGGGAATCAGCCCCAGCATTTT	CASSLDGNQPQHF
TRBV28	TRBJ2-5	TRBD2	TGTGCCAGCAGTTCGGGACTAGTAGAGACCCAGTACTTC	CASSSGLVETQYF
TRBV3-1/TRBV3-2	TRBJ1-2	TRBD1	TGTGCCAGCAGCCAACCGGGACAGGGAATAGACGGCTACACCTTC	CASSQPGQGIDGYTF
TRBV15	TRBJ1-1	-	TGTGCCACCAGTTTGAGGAACACTGAAGCTTTCTTT	CATSLRNTEAFF
TRBV10-1	TRBJ2-7	TRBD1	TGCGCCAGCAGTGAGTCGCGGGACAGGGAGGGCGAGCAGTACTTC	CASSESRDREGEQYF
TRBV7-6	TRBJ2-3	-	TGTGCCAGCAGCTTAGCGGGGGGTACGCGGGATACGCAGTATTTT	CASSLAGGTRDTQYF
TRBV19	TRBJ1-2	TRBD1	TGTGCCAGTAGTACCTCTAAGACAGGGCTCCTCTATGGCTACACCTTC	CASSTSKTGLLYGYTF